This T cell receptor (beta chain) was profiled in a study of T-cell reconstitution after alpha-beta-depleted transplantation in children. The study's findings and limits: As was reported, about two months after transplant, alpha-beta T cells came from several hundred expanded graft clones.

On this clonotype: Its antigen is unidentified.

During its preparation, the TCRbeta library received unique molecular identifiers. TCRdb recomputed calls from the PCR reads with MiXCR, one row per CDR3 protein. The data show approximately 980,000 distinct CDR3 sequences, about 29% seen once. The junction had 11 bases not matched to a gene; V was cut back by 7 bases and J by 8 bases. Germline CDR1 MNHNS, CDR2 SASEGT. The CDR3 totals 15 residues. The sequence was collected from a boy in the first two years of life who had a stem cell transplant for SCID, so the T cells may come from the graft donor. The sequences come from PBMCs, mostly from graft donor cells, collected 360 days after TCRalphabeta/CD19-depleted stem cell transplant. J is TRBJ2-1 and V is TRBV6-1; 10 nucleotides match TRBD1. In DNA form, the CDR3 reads TGTGCCAGCAAACCGGGACAGGGGTTTTTCGATGAGCAGTTCTTC. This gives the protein CASKPGQGFFDEQFF.